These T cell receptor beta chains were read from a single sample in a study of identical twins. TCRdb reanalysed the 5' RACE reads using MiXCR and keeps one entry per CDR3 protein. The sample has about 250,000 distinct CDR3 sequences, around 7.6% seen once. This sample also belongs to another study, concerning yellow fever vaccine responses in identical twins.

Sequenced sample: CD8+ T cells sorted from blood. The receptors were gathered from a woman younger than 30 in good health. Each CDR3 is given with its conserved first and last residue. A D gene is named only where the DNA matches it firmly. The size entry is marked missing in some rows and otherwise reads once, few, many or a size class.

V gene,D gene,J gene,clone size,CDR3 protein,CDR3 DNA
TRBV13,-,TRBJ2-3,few,CASSPGRGSWTDTQYF,TGTGCCAGCAGCCCCGGACGTGGGTCTTGGACAGATACGCAGTATTTT
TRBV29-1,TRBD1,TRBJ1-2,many,CSVPLQGAADGYTF,TGCAGCGTACCCTTACAGGGGGCGGCAGATGGCTACACCTTC
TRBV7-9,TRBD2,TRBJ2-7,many,CASSSTSGFSYEQYF,TGTGCCAGCAGCTCGACTAGCGGGTTTTCCTACGAGCAGTACTTC
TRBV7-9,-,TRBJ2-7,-,CASSSPTESYEQYF,TGTGCCAGCAGCTCTCCGACAGAGTCCTACGAGCAGTACTTC
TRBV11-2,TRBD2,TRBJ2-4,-,CASSKRERVVNAKNIQYF,TGTGCCAGCAGCAAGCGGGAGCGTGTGGTTAATGCCAAAAACATTCAGTACTTC
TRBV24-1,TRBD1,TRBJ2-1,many,CATSDPRGRDNEQFF,TGTGCCACCAGTGATCCCAGGGGGCGCGACAATGAGCAGTTCTTC
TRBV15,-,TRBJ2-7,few,CATSRQTGPTSYEQYF,TGTGCCACCAGCAGGCAGACAGGTCCGACCTCCTACGAGCAGTACTTC
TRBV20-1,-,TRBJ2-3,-,CSAPWGDTITDTQYF,TGCAGTGCTCCCTGGGGGGACACCATCACAGATACGCAGTATTTT
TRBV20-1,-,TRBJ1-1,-,CSARVDSDVAFF,TGCAGTGCTAGAGTGGACAGCGACGTAGCTTTCTTT
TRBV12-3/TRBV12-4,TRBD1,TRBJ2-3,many,CASSSTGFTDTQYF,TGTGCCAGCAGTTCGACAGGGTTCACAGATACGCAGTATTTT
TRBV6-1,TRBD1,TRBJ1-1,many,CASSDQTGGVQEAFF,TGTGCCAGCAGTGATCAGACAGGGGGAGTCCAGGAGGCTTTCTTT
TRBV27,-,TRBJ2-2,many,CASSSYRELFF,TGTGCCAGCAGTTCCTACCGGGAGCTGTTTTTT